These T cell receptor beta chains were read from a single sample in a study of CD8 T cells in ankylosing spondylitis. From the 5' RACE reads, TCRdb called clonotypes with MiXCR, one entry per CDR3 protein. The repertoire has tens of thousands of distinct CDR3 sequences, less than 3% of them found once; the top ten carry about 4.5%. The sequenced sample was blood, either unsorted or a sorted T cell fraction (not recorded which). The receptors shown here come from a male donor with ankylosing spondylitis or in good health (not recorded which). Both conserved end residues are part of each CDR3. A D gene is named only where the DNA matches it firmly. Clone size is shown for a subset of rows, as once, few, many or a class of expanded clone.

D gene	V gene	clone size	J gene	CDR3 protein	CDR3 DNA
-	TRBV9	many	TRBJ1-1	CASSVAPGGDTEAFF	TGTGCCAGCAGCGTAGCCCCAGGAGGGGACACTGAAGCTTTCTTT
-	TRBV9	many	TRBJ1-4	CASSVEGGLNEKLFF	TGTGCCAGCAGCGTAGAAGGTGGACTTAATGAAAAACTGTTTTTT
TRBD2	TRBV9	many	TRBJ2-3	CASQEITSGSFTQYF	TGTGCCAGCCAAGAAATTACTAGCGGGAGTTTTACGCAGTATTTT
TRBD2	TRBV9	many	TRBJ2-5	CASSLAGGMETQYF	TGTGCCAGCAGCCTAGCGGGAGGGATGGAGACCCAGTACTTC
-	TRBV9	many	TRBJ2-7	CASSVDAGSTYEQYF	TGTGCCAGCAGCGTAGATGCGGGATCTACCTACGAGCAGTACTTC
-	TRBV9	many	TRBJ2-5	CASSVRGAIQETQYF	TGTGCCAGCAGCGTACGGGGGGCTATCCAAGAGACCCAGTACTTC
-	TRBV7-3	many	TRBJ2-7	CASSTRGTGAFYEQYF	TGTGCCAGCAGCACGAGAGGGACTGGGGCATTCTACGAGCAGTACTTC
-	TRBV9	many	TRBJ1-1	CASSVNPAGTEAFF	TGTGCCAGCAGCGTAAACCCGGCGGGCACTGAAGCTTTCTTT
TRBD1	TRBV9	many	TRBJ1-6	CASSVARDRPRASPLHF	TGTGCCAGCAGCGTAGCCCGGGACAGGCCTCGAGCTTCACCCCTCCACTTT
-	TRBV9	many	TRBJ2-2	CASSALETGELFF	TGTGCCAGCAGCGCCCTTGAGACCGGGGAGCTGTTTTTT
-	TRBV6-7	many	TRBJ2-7	CASSPSRGYEQYF	TGTGCCAGCAGCCCCAGCAGGGGCTACGAGCAGTACTTC
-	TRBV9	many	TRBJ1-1	CASSAQTVNTEAFF	TGTGCCAGCAGCGCACAGACAGTGAACACTGAAGCTTTCTTT
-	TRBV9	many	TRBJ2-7	CASSVADYSYEQYF	TGTGCCAGCAGCGTAGCCGATTACTCCTACGAGCAGTACTTC
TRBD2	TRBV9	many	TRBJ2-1	CASSPEGGRGVSSEQFF	TGTGCCAGCAGCCCCGAGGGTGGGCGGGGGGTTAGCAGTGAGCAGTTCTTC
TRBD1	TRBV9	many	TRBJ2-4	CASSVGLQGAFENIQYF	TGTGCCAGCAGCGTAGGCCTCCAGGGGGCGTTCGAAAACATTCAGTACTTC
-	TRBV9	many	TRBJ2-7	CASSPRGSYEQYF	TGTGCCAGCAGCCCCCGAGGGAGTTACGAGCAGTACTTC
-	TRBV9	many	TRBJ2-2	CASSVAQGSTGELFF	TGTGCCAGCAGCGTGGCACAGGGTAGCACCGGGGAGCTGTTTTTT
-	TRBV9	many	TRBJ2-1	CASSVVSRGTEQFF	TGTGCCAGCAGCGTAGTGTCTAGGGGAACTGAGCAGTTCTTC
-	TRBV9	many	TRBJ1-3	CASSPGGESGNTIYF	TGTGCCAGCAGCCCGGGGGGAGAATCTGGAAACACCATATATTTT
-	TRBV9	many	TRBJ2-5	CASSVWADPQETQYF	TGTGCCAGCAGCGTTTGGGCGGATCCTCAAGAGACCCAGTACTTC
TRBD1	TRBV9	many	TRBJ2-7	CASSVRGDRGHEQYF	TGTGCCAGCAGCGTGCGTGGGGACAGGGGGCACGAGCAGTACTTC
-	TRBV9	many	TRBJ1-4	CASSAQRGTGEKLFF	TGTGCCAGCAGCGCGCAACGGGGGACTGGTGAAAAACTGTTTTTT
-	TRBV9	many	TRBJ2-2	CASSVQGRRELFF	TGTGCCAGCAGCGTGCAGGGGCGACGAGAGCTGTTTTTT
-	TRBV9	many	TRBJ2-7	CASSLNPSYEQYF	TGTGCCAGCAGCCTCAACCCATCCTACGAGCAGTACTTC
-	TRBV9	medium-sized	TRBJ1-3	CASSVGSVRDTIYF	TGTGCCAGCAGCGTAGGATCAGTCCGTGACACCATATATTTT
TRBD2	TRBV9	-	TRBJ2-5	CASSVALAGGPGTQYF	TGTGCCAGCAGCGTAGCCCTAGCGGGAGGGCCTGGGACCCAGTACTTC
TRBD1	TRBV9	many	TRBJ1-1	CASSVDRANTEAFF	TGTGCCAGCAGCGTCGACAGGGCGAACACTGAAGCTTTCTTT
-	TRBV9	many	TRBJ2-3	CASSVAPGRPTADTQYF	TGTGCCAGCAGCGTAGCGCCGGGAAGGCCCACCGCAGATACGCAGTATTTT
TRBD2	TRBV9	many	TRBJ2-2	CASSARTSGSYTGELFF	TGTGCCAGCAGCGCGAGGACTAGCGGGAGTTACACCGGGGAGCTGTTTTTT
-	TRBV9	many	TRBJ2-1	CASNPLGGARENEQFF	TGTGCCAGCAACCCCCTGGGCGGCGCGAGAGAAAATGAGCAGTTCTTC
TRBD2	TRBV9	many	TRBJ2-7	CASTSGIAGDEQYF	TGTGCCAGCACCTCGGGAATAGCGGGAGACGAGCAGTACTTC
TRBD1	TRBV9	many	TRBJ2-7	CASSVTGGSSYEQYF	TGTGCCAGCAGCGTTACAGGGGGCTCCTCCTACGAGCAGTACTTC
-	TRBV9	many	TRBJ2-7	CASSPLGSSYEQYF	TGTGCCAGCAGCCCGTTAGGGAGCTCCTACGAGCAGTACTTC
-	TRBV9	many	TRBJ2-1	CASTRKEGSYNEQFF	TGTGCCAGCACCCGGAAGGAGGGCTCCTACAATGAGCAGTTCTTC
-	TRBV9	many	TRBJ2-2	CASSVASANTGELFF	TGTGCCAGCAGCGTAGCCAGCGCGAACACCGGGGAGCTGTTTTTT
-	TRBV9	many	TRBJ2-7	CASSVGSQSTYEQYF	TGTGCCAGCAGCGTAGGTTCACAGTCCACCTACGAGCAGTACTTC
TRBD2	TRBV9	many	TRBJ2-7	CASSLSGEGEQYF	TGTGCCAGCAGCCTGAGTGGGGAGGGCGAGCAGTACTTC
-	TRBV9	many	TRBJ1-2	CASSVEQAPYGYTF	TGTGCCAGCAGCGTAGAACAGGCTCCCTATGGCTACACCTTC
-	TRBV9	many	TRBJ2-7	CASSVAPGSISEQYF	TGTGCCAGCAGCGTAGCCCCAGGCAGTATATCCGAGCAGTACTTC
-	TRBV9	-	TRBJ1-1	CASSVVGVMNTEAFF	TGTGCCAGCAGCGTAGTTGGGGTCATGAACACTGAAGCTTTCTTT
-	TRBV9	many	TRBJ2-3	CASSVEVPDTQYF	TGTGCCAGCAGCGTAGAGGTCCCAGATACGCAGTATTTT
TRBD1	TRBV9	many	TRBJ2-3	CASSEQGADTQYF	TGTGCCAGCAGCGAGCAGGGGGCAGATACGCAGTATTTT
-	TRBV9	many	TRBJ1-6	CASSVEAGYRNSPLHF	TGTGCCAGCAGCGTAGAAGCAGGGTACCGTAATTCACCCCTCCACTTT